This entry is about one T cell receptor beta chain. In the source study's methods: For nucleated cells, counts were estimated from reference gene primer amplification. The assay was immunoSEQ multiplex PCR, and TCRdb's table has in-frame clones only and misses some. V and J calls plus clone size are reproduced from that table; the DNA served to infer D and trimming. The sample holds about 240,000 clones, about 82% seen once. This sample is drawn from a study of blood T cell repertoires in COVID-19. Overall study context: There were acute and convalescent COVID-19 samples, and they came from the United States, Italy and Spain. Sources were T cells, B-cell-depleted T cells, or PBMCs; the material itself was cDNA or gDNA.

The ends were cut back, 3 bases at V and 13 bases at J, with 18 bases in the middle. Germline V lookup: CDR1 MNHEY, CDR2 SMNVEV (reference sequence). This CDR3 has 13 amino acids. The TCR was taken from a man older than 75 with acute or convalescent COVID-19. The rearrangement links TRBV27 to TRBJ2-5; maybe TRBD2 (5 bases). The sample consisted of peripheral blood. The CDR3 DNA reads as TGTGCCAGCAGTTTTTCCCCGCCCGGAGGTTTGTACTTC. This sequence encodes CASSFSPPGGLYF.